These T cell receptor beta chains were read from a single sample in a study of blood T cell repertoires in COVID-19. Produced via immunoSEQ multiplex PCR; TCRdb's table is partial and in-frame only. The sample records around 130,000 clones, about four fifths being singletons. The sample comprised peripheral blood. These receptors came from a woman aged 80 or older with acute or convalescent COVID-19. CDR3s include the opening cysteine and the closing phenylalanine or tryptophan. D genes are given only for firm matches. Clone size is given for some rows only: seen once, a few or many times, or a class if the clone is expanded.

abundance	v_gene	len	j_gene	d_gene	CDR3nt	CDR3aa
NA	TRBV11-3	13	TRBJ1-4	NA	TGTGCCAGCCCGAGGTTCGCTAATGAAAAACTGTTTTTT	CASPRFANEKLFF
once	TRBV7-8	16	TRBJ2-2	TRBD2	TGTGCCAGCAGCTTATTCCCAGCGGGAGTCACCGGGGAGCTGTTTTTT	CASSLFPAGVTGELFF
NA	TRBV6-2/TRBV6-3	12	TRBJ2-5	NA	TGTGCCAGCAGCCCACTAGGGAAGACCCAGTACTTC	CASSPLGKTQYF
NA	TRBV3-1/TRBV3-2	16	TRBJ2-2	TRBD1	TGTGCCAGCAGCCAAGCCGGACAGGCCCGTACCGGGGAGCTGTTTTTT	CASSQAGQARTGELFF
NA	TRBV4-3	18	TRBJ2-7	TRBD2	TGCGCCAGCAGCCAAGAGGCCAGGGTGAGCGGGAGCACCTACGAGCAGTACTTC	CASSQEARVSGSTYEQYF
NA	TRBV4-1	16	TRBJ2-7	NA	TGCGCCAGCAGCCAAGTCGGGCAGGGAAATAGATACGAGCAGTACTTC	CASSQVGQGNRYEQYF
NA	TRBV7-9	17	TRBJ2-1	TRBD1	TGTGCCAGCAGCTTAGCTTACGGGACAGGGGGTTACAATGAGCAGTTCTTC	CASSLAYGTGGYNEQFF
NA	TRBV29-1	13	TRBJ2-1	TRBD1	TGCAGCGTTGTAGGGACAGGGGGCAATGAGCAGTTCTTC	CSVVGTGGNEQFF
NA	TRBV6-2/TRBV6-3	15	TRBJ1-6	TRBD1	TGTGCCAGCAGTCCGCGACAGGGGAGTTATTCACCCCTCCACTTT	CASSPRQGSYSPLHF
NA	TRBV30	16	TRBJ1-3	TRBD1	TGTGCCCGGAGTCCCGGGACAGTACGCTCTGGAAACACCATATATTTT	CARSPGTVRSGNTIYF
many	TRBV18	13	TRBJ2-7	NA	TGTGCCAGCTCACGAGAGCACGACTACGAGCAGTACTTC	CASSREHDYEQYF
NA	TRBV11-2	15	TRBJ2-3	NA	TGTGCCAGCAGCCGGAACAGGGGGGGTGGAGATACGCAGTATTTT	CASSRNRGGGDTQYF
NA	TRBV3-1/TRBV3-2	14	TRBJ2-2	NA	TGTGCCAGCAGCCAGCGGGGAGAGACCGGGGAGCTGTTTTTT	CASSQRGETGELFF
NA	TRBV18	15	TRBJ1-5	TRBD1	TGTGCCAGCTCACTCGGGACAGTCTACAATCAGCCCCAGCATTTT	CASSLGTVYNQPQHF
NA	TRBV6-2/TRBV6-3	12	TRBJ2-5	NA	TGTGCCAGCAGTGGCAGCGGAGAGACCCAGTACTTC	CASSGSGETQYF
NA	TRBV19	16	TRBJ2-5	NA	TGTGCCAGTAGTCCGAGCGGAAGGGCCGATCAAGAGACCCAGTACTTC	CASSPSGRADQETQYF
NA	TRBV4-1	15	TRBJ1-1	TRBD1	TGCGCCAGCAGCCAGGGGGACAGGGGGCGAAGTGAAGCTTTCTTT	CASSQGDRGRSEAFF
NA	TRBV19	14	TRBJ1-6	NA	TGTGCCAGTAGTATGGGGCGGGAAAATTCACCCCTCCACTTT	CASSMGRENSPLHF
NA	TRBV5-1	13	TRBJ1-2	NA	TGCGCCAGCAGCTTAGATCTAGGGGATGGCTACACCTTC	CASSLDLGDGYTF
NA	TRBV7-8	13	TRBJ2-7	NA	TGTGCCAGCAGCTTAGGGGGCACCTACGAGCAGTACTTC	CASSLGGTYEQYF
NA	TRBV4-3	15	TRBJ1-4	NA	TGCGCCAGCAGCCAAGAGGGGGCCGGTAATGAAAAACTGTTTTTT	CASSQEGAGNEKLFF
NA	TRBV5-1	18	TRBJ2-5	TRBD2	TGCGCCAGCAGCTTAAGGACTAGCGGGAGTTTTATTGGGGAGACCCAGTACTTC	CASSLRTSGSFIGETQYF
NA	TRBV19	12	TRBJ2-5	NA	TGTGCCAGTCGCGGCGGACAAGAGACCCAGTACTTC	CASRGGQETQYF
NA	TRBV19	14	TRBJ1-1	NA	TGTGCCAGTAGTTCTTCCCTAGCTGGGACTGAAGCTTTCTTT	CASSSSLAGTEAFF
NA	TRBV19	15	TRBJ1-4	NA	TGTGCCAGTACCACCGGACAGCAATCAAATGAAAAACTGTTTTTT	CASTTGQQSNEKLFF
NA	TRBV9	15	TRBJ1-2	TRBD1	TGTGCCAGCAGCGCCTCCGGACAGGGGAACTATGGCTACACCTTC	CASSASGQGNYGYTF
NA	TRBV5-1	16	TRBJ2-7	TRBD2	TGCGCCAGCAGCATGGGACTAGCGGGCGAGTCCTACGAGCAGTACTTC	CASSMGLAGESYEQYF
NA	TRBV5-4	17	TRBJ2-3	TRBD2	TGTGCCAGCAGCTCCGGGGGGGGACTCGAGGACGCAGATACGCAGTATTTT	CASSSGGGLEDADTQYF
NA	TRBV6-5	13	TRBJ1-1	NA	TGTGCCAGCAGTTACACGAACCCGGGTGAAGCTTTCTTT	CASSYTNPGEAFF
NA	TRBV6-6	14	TRBJ1-5	NA	TGTGCCAGCACTCGAACAGGGACGGATCAGCCCCAGCATTTT	CASTRTGTDQPQHF
NA	TRBV18	15	TRBJ2-7	TRBD2	TGTGCCAGCTCACTGACCACGACTAGCGCCTACGAGCAGTACTTC	CASSLTTTSAYEQYF
NA	TRBV2	13	TRBJ2-7	NA	TGTGCCAGCAGTGTCAGGGTCCCCTACGAGCAGTACTTC	CASSVRVPYEQYF
NA	TRBV7-9	13	TRBJ2-7	NA	TGTGCCAGCCAGATTGACACCTCCTACGAGCAGTACTTC	CASQIDTSYEQYF
NA	TRBV2	15	TRBJ1-3	TRBD1	TGTGCCAGCAGTGAAGGTCAGGGGGCCGGAAACACCATATATTTT	CASSEGQGAGNTIYF
NA	TRBV30	15	TRBJ1-6	NA	TGTGCCTGGACAAACAACGGACAAGTAAGGTCACCCCTCCACTTT	CAWTNNGQVRSPLHF
NA	TRBV18	14	TRBJ1-2	NA	TGTGCCAGCTCACCAGCAGGCGACCCCAATGGCTACACCTTC	CASSPAGDPNGYTF
NA	TRBV5-1	14	TRBJ1-5	NA	TGCGCCAGCAAGGAGGGCGGGCCCGAGGGGCCCCAGCATTTT	CASKEGGPEGPQHF
NA	TRBV5-1	15	TRBJ2-1	NA	TGCGCCAGCAGCTTGGGGATGTCGGGGATAAATGAGCAGTTCTTC	CASSLGMSGINEQFF
few	TRBV15	15	TRBJ2-7	TRBD1	TGTGCCACCAGCAGAGGGACAGGGGACTTCTACGAGCAGTACTTC	CATSRGTGDFYEQYF
NA	TRBV24-1	12	TRBJ2-7	NA	TGTGCCACCAGTGGAGCCGAACGCGAGCAGTACTTC	CATSGAEREQYF
NA	TRBV9	15	TRBJ1-2	NA	TGTGCCAGCAGCGTAGAGGGAGGTGGGGGAAATGGCTACACCTTC	CASSVEGGGGNGYTF
NA	TRBV5-8	15	TRBJ1-1	TRBD1	TGTGCCAGCAGGCCCACCGGGACAGTCCCTACTGAAGCTTTCTTT	CASRPTGTVPTEAFF
NA	TRBV5-5	17	TRBJ1-1	TRBD1	TGTGCCAGCAGCTTGAGAGGGGGCGCACTCTCGAACACTGAAGCTTTCTTT	CASSLRGGALSNTEAFF
NA	TRBV18	13	TRBJ2-5	NA	TGTGCCAGCTCACAGGGGCCGCAAGAGACCCAGTACTTC	CASSQGPQETQYF
NA	TRBV13	13	TRBJ1-4	NA	TGTGCCAGCAGCTCAGGACGGAATGAAAAACTGTTTTTT	CASSSGRNEKLFF
NA	TRBV6-2/TRBV6-3	15	TRBJ2-3	TRBD2	TGTGCCAGCAGCCCTCGCGGGGGGGCGACAGATACGCAGTATTTT	CASSPRGGATDTQYF
once	TRBV18	17	TRBJ2-2	TRBD1	TGTGCCAGCTCAATCGCGCTCACCGGGACAGGGGCCGGGGAGCTGTTTTTT	CASSIALTGTGAGELFF
once	TRBV12-3/TRBV12-4	13	TRBJ2-1	NA	TGTGCCACCGGGAGAGGCCCCCTCAATGAGCAGTTCTTC	CATGRGPLNEQFF